This note documents a single T cell receptor beta chain sequence. There is no known antigen for this receptor. Base quality data are lacking; no much larger clone is found one base away. These data belong to a study of cytomegalovirus exposure and HLA in healthy donors (dated by TCRdb to 2017 to 2019). Describing the broader study: In an earlier analysis of about 560 of the donors, 250 to 350 Gb of sequence data and 100 million or so unique TCR beta sequences from 180 million or so T cells were reported. An early release that covered fewer than 800 HLA-typed donors contained around 300 gigabases of sequencing data and roughly 84 million unique TCR sequences. Of the roughly 390 genotyped donors, over 65% fell in the genetic ancestry cluster associated with self-reported Caucasian donors. The study aimed to test whether signatures of past pathogen exposure could be identified by cataloging public T cell receptors. Using immunosequencing, the study profiled T cell repertoires from around 670 subjects and related those repertoires to cytomegalovirus serostatus. Besides the first cohort of some 670 subjects, a separate validation cohort made up of 120 different subjects was used. The study combined high-throughput TCR immunosequencing, statistical association of individual TCRs with disease status, and machine learning to predict cytomegalovirus infection status. To study patterns of TCR occurrence, a later analysis re-analyzed previously published TCR beta repertoires from under 750 donors and added high-resolution HLA genotyping. Rather than drawing on any new phenotypic data, the later analysis identified candidate immune exposures from TCR beta sequences and the way those sequences occurred across donors. An earlier analysis of fewer than 700 of the donors applied high-throughput TCR beta sequencing to assess whether each TCR beta V gene segment acted as functional or pseudogenic. Donor age, sex, ethnicity and CMV serostatus were compiled alongside the repertoire data. In a later genetic analysis, genome-wide SNP genotypes for about 60% of the 666 donors were used, and that subset was treated as a discovery cohort. All discovery cohort repertoires had been generated using a single sequencing platform. Both class I and class II loci were covered by HLA typing, at four-digit resolution. The number of donors typed differed by locus, with roughly 629-640 for A, B, C, DRB1 and DQB1, around 560 for DQA1, 600 to 610 for DPA1, and around 430 for DPB1. Four to six DR-DQ haplotypes were handled as single units for association and clustering, since linkage in the cohort was strong. Among about 370 genotyped donors of the cohort, an average of approximately 220,000 unique TCR beta nucleotide sequences was sequenced per donor, of which 15% to 20% were non-productive. Broader findings and caveats from the paper: Roughly uniform sequencing depth across donors was assumed in presence/absence analyses, although this assumption may not hold. A later genetic analysis associated a missense DCLRE1C variant with V-gene and J-gene trimming of TCR beta chains, and an independent cohort replicated the association. The authors suggested that the approach could potentially be generalized to other disease states and immunological phenotypes. In both the original and validation cohorts, the classifier was reported to diagnose cytomegalovirus status with high specificity and sensitivity. Because HLA typing was unavailable for some donors at each locus, only the typed subset was used in association tests. A later analysis found that most CMV-associated TCR beta chains appeared HLA-restricted, with HLA associations seemingly driven largely by CMV exposure. The cohort was sequenced for TCR beta chains only, and without alpha or paired-chain data the features that could be detected were limited. A total of 150 to 200 TCR beta chains were listed by the study as associated with cytomegalovirus. Broadly in line with IMGT annotations, most TCR beta V segments showed up in productive rearrangements about 90% or about 30% of the time in an earlier analysis of about 500 of the donors. At a false discovery rate of 0.05, a later analysis linked 16,951 TCR beta sequences to specific HLA alleles. Linkage disequilibrium might explain the correlated functional status among segregating V segments, but an unknown experimental factor could not be excluded. In a later analysis, several top co-occurrence clusters were reported to appear linked to parvovirus B19, influenza, CMV and Epstein-Barr virus. The only immune exposure information available for the cohort was CMV serostatus. Most TCR sequences were seen in very few donors, while some public TCRs were found in many individuals. In a later analysis, the rate of TCR association differed among HLA loci, with DRB1 alleles having the most associated TCRs and HLA-C alleles having the fewest. The sequencing pipeline was judged likely to have produced a cluster of highly shared sequence variants as a technical artifact. When HLA alleles, especially DR and DQ, strongly co-occurred, TCR associations were difficult to assign to individual alleles. A later genetic analysis reported fewer N-insertions in productive TCRs among donors in an Asian-associated ancestry cluster than the roughly 700-donor mean. A further reported finding was that TCR beta sequences accurately predicted the HLA-A and HLA-B alleles for most subjects in the first cohort. Some IMGT-functional V segments, including TRBV6-2 and TRBV6-3, could not be told apart with the 87-base-pair reads, so those segments were excluded. In vitro tests confirmed that a few of the cytomegalovirus-associated TCR beta chains recognize cytomegalovirus antigens. Seventeen rarely observed V segments, including chromosome 9 orphons, were excluded from the earlier analysis of some 590 of the donors because counts were too low. A later analysis found that HLA-associated TCR beta chains were more clonally expanded and had lower generation probabilities than equally common non-associated chains.

The library was built by means of the immunoSEQ multiplex PCR assay. For the multiplex PCR, a mixture combining 60 forward primers for TCR Vbeta segments and 13 reverse primers for TCR Jbeta segments was used. Amplification of the CDR3 region of rearranged TCR beta genes was performed with a multiplex PCR assay on genomic DNA. The amplified TCR beta libraries were sequenced on the Illumina HiSeq System as 87-base-pair reads. Processing in the source paper ran as follows. A later analysis tallied approximately 87 million unique TCR beta chains across the 610 or so repertoires, and about 12 million of those chains were shared by two or more donors. Raw reads were error-corrected and collapsed into unique sequences by a nearest-neighbor algorithm in which closely related sequences were merged to remove PCR and sequencing errors. Alignment of CDR3 sequences to IMGT reference sequences was used to assign V, D and J gene segments. For a sequence to be retained, at least a six-nucleotide match to both a V gene segment and a J gene segment was required. Rearrangements were classified as productive when the CDR3 lacked stop codons and remained in frame with V and J, and all other rearrangements were classified as non-productive. Following IMGT convention, CDR3 was defined as the stretch from the second conserved V-encoded cysteine up to the conserved J-encoded phenylalanine. The earlier analysis of about 610 of the donors excluded sequences that lacked an unambiguous match to a single V gene segment. In an earlier analysis of 587 of the donors, a V segment was called functional when productive rearrangements were above 56.7%, and segregating when the standard deviation between donors exceeded 5%. A statistical classification framework was built for diagnosing cytomegalovirus status from the catalog of TCR beta chain sequences. In a later analysis, V and J genes were assigned by comparing TCR nucleotide sequences against IMGT/GENE-DB human TR gene sequences. In a later analysis, CDR3 sequences and most-parsimonious VDJ recombination scenarios were assigned using the TCRdist pipeline. A later analysis defined each TCR beta chain by its CDR3 amino acid sequence plus V-gene family, and excluded reads lacking a unique V-gene family. As a way to deal with suspected cross-contamination and a sequencing artifact, a later analysis dropped 450 to 700 nucleotide sequences that were highly shared and had low generation probability. For each public chain, a later analysis derived a clonal expansion index from normalized ranks of inferred template counts within each repertoire. A later analysis computed generation probabilities with a VDJ recombination model fitted to out-of-frame rearrangements, and checked the results against IGoR. In a later analysis, TCR-TCR, TCR-HLA and TCR-CMV co-occurrence was scored with hypergeometric tests, and a repertoire-size bias correction was applied to TCR pairs. A later analysis estimated false discovery rates by permuting HLA or CMV assignments 20 times. A later analysis grouped co-occurring TCRs with DBSCAN, adding TCRdist sequence similarity when clustering within HLA-allele-positive subsets. For co-occurrence clustering, repertoires with fewer than 30,000 or more than 120,000 public chains were excluded, along with 4 to 6 repertoires with anomalous nucleotide sharing. Imported from immuneACCESS, the table was reduced by TCRdb to in-frame sequences with V and J called. These copies leave out some clones; in studies compared against another copy, an unresolved V gene accounts for under half, and the cause of the remainder is not known. Clone size and the V and J calls come from that table; the DNA yielded D and trimming. The sample contains about 120,000 clones, less than 80% of them found a single time. The ten largest account for 3.5% to 4.5% of the sample.

Reading from cysteine to phenylalanine, the CDR3 counts 13 amino acids. The entry retains the CDR3 DNA only, 39 bases that are in frame from base 1. CDR1 WNHNN and CDR2 SYGVQD were looked up in the germline V gene (reference sequence). The trim is 4 bases for V and 5 bases for J, with a gap of 6 bases between the germline ends. The cohort comprised fewer than 750 healthy bone marrow donors. All cohort members were sampled while nominally healthy, although unrecorded immune exposures were likely present. The donor was CMV seropositive and was included in the group of 289 seropositive cohort members. Every donor gave a peripheral blood sample, and the peripheral blood mononuclear cells from that sample were used for TCR beta sequencing. The Qiagen DNeasy Blood Extraction Kit was used to extract genomic DNA from the blood cell samples.

Sequenced input: PBMCs. This receptor was obtained from a man aged 35-49 years in good health and CMV-seropositive. The V and J segments used are TRBV10-1 and TRBJ1-6; no confident D gene assignment can be made. Here the CDR3 is given as CASSATDNSPLHF. Here is the DNA: TGCGCCAGCAGTGCCACAGATAATTCACCCCTCCACTTT.